Presented here are 27 T cell receptor beta chains from one specimen sequenced in a study of blood T cells in healthy people across ages. It was with a sample-barcoded 5' primer and a J-beta primer mix that a second PCR of about 6 to 12 cycles was run. One entry per CDR3 protein, called by TCRdb with MiXCR from the 5' RACE reads. The profile shows 1.5 million to 1.9 million distinct CDR3 sequences, approximately 39% of them singletons. Sequencing was performed on blood. The receptors come from a young woman in good health.

A word on this clonotype: The junction departs from the called germline gene at one end, perhaps through a read error. The gene calls are TRBV4-1 and TRBJ2-1, with D maybe TRBD2 (7 bases). Per germline, CDR1 MGHRA and CDR2 YSYEKL. This CDR3 is built from 14 residues. CDR3 protein: CASSQAGGADEQFF. CDR3 coding DNA: TGCGCCAGCAGCCAAGCTGGGGGGGCCGATGAGCAGTTCTTT.

The rearrangement uses TRBV12-3 or TRBV12-4 and TRBJ1-5; D not certain. Trimming removed 6 bases from V and 4 bases from J, with 7 bases in between. This CDR3 spans 12 amino acids. The CDR3 reads CASREDNQPQHF. Written as DNA, the CDR3 is TGTGCCAGCAGGGAGGATAATCAGCCCCAGCATTTT.

This clonotype was recorded many times. The V gene is TRBV12-3 or TRBV12-4, the J gene TRBJ1-5, with TRBD1 identical over 8 bases. V shed 6 bases and J 3 bases; nucleotides not matched to a gene: 7. This CDR3 contains 15 residues. CDR3: CASSRGTGLNQPQHF. The CDR3 DNA follows: TGTGCCAGCAGCAGGGGGACAGGCCTCAATCAGCCCCAGCATTTT.

For this clonotype: One junction end does not reproduce the germline sequence, and a read error may be involved. The gene calls are TRBV28 and TRBJ1-5; perhaps TRBD1 as D (5 bases). This CDR3 has 15 residues. Germline V lookup: CDR1 MDHEN, CDR2 SYDVKM. CDR3 sequence: CAGSPYRGGNQPQHF. CDR3 in DNA: TGTGCCGGCAGTCCATATAGGGGTGGCAATCAGCCCCAGCATTTT.

This chain uses TRBV11-2 with TRBJ2-5; the D gene is possibly TRBD2 (6 bases). Looked up from germline, CDR1 is SGHAT and CDR2 is FQNNGV. The V end lost 1 base, the J end lost 11 bases, and 17 bases lay between the germline ends. CDR3 length: 14 amino acids. The CDR3 coding sequence is TGTGCCAGCAGCTTAGTTGGGTTGAGGGAGGAGCAGTACTTC. Protein sequence: CASSLVGLREEQYF.

The DNA for the CDR3 is TGTGCTAGCAGCAAAGAGGCACCCGAACGCCCCTCTTGGCACCTCTACGAGCAGTACTTC. It codes for CASSKEAPERPSWHLYEQYF. This chain uses TRBV21-1 with TRBJ2-7; the table's D gene call, TRBD1, was not cross checked with the DNA. TRBV21-1 is listed as a pseudogene. The CDR3 is 20 amino acids.

The sample holds a few counts of this clonotype. V usage is TRBV24-1 and J usage is TRBJ1-4; the D is unclear. This CDR3 has 16 amino acids. In germline, CDR1 is KGHDR, CDR2 SFDVKD. The V gene lost 3 bases and the J gene lost 2 bases, with 12 bases spanning the gap. The CDR3 nucleotides are TGTGCCACCAGTGATCCGCGGCGAGGCACTAATGAAAAACTGTTTTTT. This encodes CATSDPRRGTNEKLFF.

This clonotype was seen more than once but under ten times. The chain is built from TRBV7-6 and TRBJ2-5, with D possibly matching TRBD1 (5 bases). The length of the CDR3 is 13 residues. Trimming removed 5 bases from V and 5 bases from J, with 12 bases in between. The germline gives CDR1 SGHVS, CDR2 FNYEAQ. CDR3 protein: CASSPRQTETQYF. The CDR3 DNA reads TGTGCCAGCAGCCCGCGACAGACGGAGACCCAGTACTTC.

This clonotype was picked up a small number of times. The genes are TRBV11-2 and TRBJ2-7, with TRBD1 matching 7 bases. Germline V gene data show CDR1 as SGHAT and CDR2 as FQNNGV. The CDR3 has 14 amino acids. The V and J ends lost 4 bases and 3 bases, in that order; junction bases with no gene match: 6. The CDR3 region has the DNA TGTGCCAGCAGCTACCTAGGGGGCCACTACGAGCAGTACTTC. This encodes CASSYLGGHYEQYF.

This clonotype came up a few times. The rearrangement uses TRBV7-2 and TRBJ2-3; 11 positions match TRBD2. The CDR3 covers 17 residues. V dropped 0 bases and J dropped 2; count of bases not matched to a gene: 4. CDR1 and CDR2 from the germline V gene are SGHTA and FQGNSA. CDR3 coding DNA: TGTGCCAGCAGCTTAGCTAGCGGGAGGGCCTTCACAGATACGCAGTATTTT. Translated, it gives CASSLASGRAFTDTQYF.

This clonotype came up once. The chain is built from TRBV29-1 and TRBJ2-1; possible D gene TRBD1, 7 bases. The closer fit of TRBJ2-7 to the DNA end suggests the J call may be wrong. The length of the CDR3 is 15 residues. In germline, CDR1 is SQVTM, CDR2 ANQGSEA. The CDR3 is CSVEDSGGLYNEQYF. The CDR3, as DNA: TGCAGCGTTGAAGATTCAGGGGGGCTTTACAATGAGCAGTACTTC.

The J gene is TRBJ2-7, the V gene TRBV27; a possible D gene is TRBD2 (6 bases). Germline V gene data show CDR1 as MNHEY and CDR2 as SMNVEV (reference sequence). Trimming took 5 bases from V and 0 from J, leaving 14 bases between them. The CDR3 is 15 amino acids. The CDR3 sequence: CASSQPGLSSYEQYF. For the CDR3, the DNA is TGTGCCAGCAGTCAACCGGGACTTAGCTCCTACGAGCAGTACTTC.

The V gene is TRBV2, the J gene TRBJ2-1, with D possibly matching TRBD2 (6 bases). This CDR3 is built from 13 residues. Trimming removed 8 bases at V and 6 bases at J, with 14 bases between. CDR1 is SNHLY and CDR2 is FYNNEI in the germline V gene. CDR3 nucleotides: TGTGCCAGCTTTCGGGAGCAATTCAATGAGCAGTTCTTC. It is translated as CASFREQFNEQFF.

The chain has TRBV2 and TRBJ2-7, with D tentatively TRBD1 (6 bases). Germline CDR1 and CDR2: SNHLY and FYNNEI. Trimming cost V 8 bases and J 0 bases, with 14 bases left between them. This CDR3 region has 14 residues. The CDR3 loop reads CASRWTATSYEQYF. The CDR3, as DNA: TGTGCCAGCCGCTGGACAGCGACCTCCTACGAGCAGTACTTC.

About this clonotype itself: One end of the junction does not line up with germline, which may come from a read error. The chain links TRBV25-1 to TRBJ2-1, with TRBD2 matching 7 bases. The CDR3 spans 15 residues. Germline CDR1 and CDR2: MGHDK and SYGVNS. The CDR3 bases are TGTGCCAACAGTGGCCTAGCGGCCCACTACAATGAGCAGTTCTTC. As protein: CANSGLAAHYNEQFF.

Only a few counts were recorded for this clonotype. V is TRBV7-8 and J is TRBJ2-5; 7 nucleotides agree with TRBD1. Germline-derived CDR1 and CDR2 are SGHVS and FQNEAQ. Losses at the gene ends were 1 base for V and 1 base for J; bases not matched to a gene: 3. CDR3 size: 15 residues. The CDR3, as DNA: TGTGCCAGCAGCTTAGGGGGACAGAGCCAAGAGACCCAGTACTTC. Its translation is CASSLGGQSQETQYF.

As regards this clonotype: A much larger clone lies a single base off, so this may be a read error. V and J are TRBV12-3 or TRBV12-4 and TRBJ2-1; 7 bases align to TRBD2. With 7 bases clipped from V and 5 bases from J, the junction kept 2 bases outside the gene matches. The CDR3 is 12 amino acids. CDR3 nucleotide sequence: TGTGCCAGCACCGGGACTAACAATGAGCAGTTCTTC. Protein product: CASTGTNNEQFF.

V usage is TRBV20-1 and J usage is TRBJ2-1; D not resolved. The CDR3 has 10 amino acids. V lost 7 bases and J lost 5, with 6 bases in between. From germline, CDR1 is DFQATT and CDR2 SNEGSKA (reference sequence). CDR3 DNA sequence: TGCAGTGTTCCGGACAATGAGCAGTTCTTC. This translates into CSVPDNEQFF.

The rearrangement uses TRBV9 and TRBJ2-5; TRBD1 matches at 7 bases. Losses at the gene ends were 3 bases for V and 5 bases for J; bases not matched to a gene: 1. The CDR3 extends over 12 amino acids. Germline V gives CDR1 SGDLS, CDR2 YYNGEE. CDR3 DNA sequence: TGTGCCAGCAGCGCACAGGGGGAGACCCAGTACTTC. Its protein is CASSAQGETQYF.

Comments on this clonotype: One end of the junction does not line up with germline, which may come from a read error. The gene calls are TRBV7-9 and TRBJ2-1; perhaps TRBD1 as D (6 bases). Germline V lookup: CDR1 SEHNR, CDR2 FQNEAQ (reference sequence). The CDR3 loop spans 17 amino acids. CDR3 loop: CASSSARTGSSYNERYF. The CDR3 region has the DNA TGTGCCAGCAGCTCAGCACGAACAGGGAGCTCCTACAATGAGCGGTACTTC.

This clonotype was detected only a few times. J is TRBJ1-5 and V is TRBV29-1; D is possibly TRBD1 (6 bases). Germline values: CDR1 SQVTM, CDR2 ANQGSEA. The CDR3 consists of 14 residues. Trimming removed 4 bases at V and 2 bases at J, with 12 bases between. As DNA, the CDR3 is TGCAGCGTTGTGGAGGGGGGCCGCAATCAGCCCCAGCATTTT. Protein product: CSVVEGGRNQPQHF.

The chain employs TRBV4-1 and TRBJ1-2; the D gene is possibly TRBD1 (6 bases). In germline, CDR1 is MGHRA, CDR2 YSYEKL. The V end lost 2 bases, the J end lost 8 bases, and 15 bases lay between the germline ends. The CDR3 totals 14 residues. CDR3 region: CASSQLSGALGYTF. For the CDR3, the DNA is TGCGCCAGCAGCCAACTCTCGGGGGCGCTGGGCTACACCTTC.

The J gene is TRBJ1-2, the V gene TRBV5-1; D is uncertain. This CDR3 has 13 residues. Germline V gene data show CDR1 as SGHRS and CDR2 as YFSETQ. V was cut by 2 bases and J by 11 bases, with 16 bases left in between. The CDR3 here is CASSFGSPPEYTF. CDR3 nucleotide sequence: TGCGCCAGCAGCTTTGGCAGCCCCCCGGAGTACACCTTC.

This clonotype was seen only a few times. CDR3 sequence reads: CASSVALGGPYEQYF. In nucleotides, the CDR3 is TGTGCCAGCAGCGTAGCTCTGGGAGGACCCTACGAGCAGTACTTC. The chain recombines TRBV9 with TRBJ2-7; tentative D call: TRBD2 (6 bases). The germline CDR1 and CDR2 sequences are SGDLS and YYNGEE. V lost 0 bases and J lost 2, with 12 bases in between. This CDR3 has 15 residues.

The chain joins TRBV12-3 or TRBV12-4 to TRBJ2-1, with unresolved D. The CDR3 runs to 13 residues. The V end was cut by 7 bases, the J end by 0 bases, with 7 bases between. The CDR3 region has the DNA TGTGCCAGCAAGTCGGGCTCCTACAATGAGCAGTTCTTC. This sequence encodes CASKSGSYNEQFF.

The chain combines TRBV28 with TRBJ2-3; D possibly uses TRBD1 or TRBD2 (5 bases each). Deletions cut 3 bases from V and 1 base from J, with 11 bases between. The CDR3 runs to 15 residues. From germline, CDR1 is MDHEN and CDR2 SYDVKM. The CDR3 sequence: CASSFFGARTDTQYF. The CDR3 DNA follows: TGTGCCAGCAGTTTTTTCGGGGCACGCACAGATACGCAGTATTTT.

The chain has TRBV15 and TRBJ2-1, with TRBD2 as a possible D gene (5 bases). Matching the DNA end better, TRBJ2-7 makes the J call doubtful. Germline values: CDR1 LNHNV, CDR2 YYDKDF (reference sequence). CDR3 length: 16 residues. The CDR3 DNA reads as TGTGCCACCAGCAGTCGAGTAAGCGGTTCCTACAATGAGCAGTACTTC. It yields the protein CATSSRVSGSYNEQYF.